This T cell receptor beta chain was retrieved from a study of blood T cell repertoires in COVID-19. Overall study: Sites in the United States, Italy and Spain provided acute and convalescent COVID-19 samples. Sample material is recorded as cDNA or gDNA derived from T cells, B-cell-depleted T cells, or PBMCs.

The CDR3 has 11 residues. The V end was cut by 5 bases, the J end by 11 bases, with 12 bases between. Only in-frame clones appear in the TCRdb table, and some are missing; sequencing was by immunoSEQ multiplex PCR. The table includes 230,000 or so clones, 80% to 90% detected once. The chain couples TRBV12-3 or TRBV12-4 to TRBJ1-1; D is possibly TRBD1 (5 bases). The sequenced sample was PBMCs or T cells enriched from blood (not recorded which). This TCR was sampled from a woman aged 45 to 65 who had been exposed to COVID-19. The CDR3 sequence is CASSAGSRAFF. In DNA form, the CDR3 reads TGTGCCAGCAGTGCAGGGTCCCGGGCTTTCTTT.